The T cell receptor beta chain described here comes from a study of blood T cell repertoires in COVID-19. In germline, CDR1 is LNHDA, CDR2 SQIVND (reference sequence). V gave up 1 base and J gave up 4 bases, with 14 bases separating them. The CDR3 totals 16 residues. Original methodology: Researchers report that nucleated cell counts were estimated from reference gene primer amplification. Generated by immunoSEQ multiplex PCR, the TCRdb table keeps only in-frame clones and is missing some. The DNA was the basis for D and trimming; V, J and clone size are from that table. Among some 110,000 clones listed, around 85% were seen once.

Material: peripheral blood. This receptor was identified in a woman older than 75 with active or convalescent COVID-19. This sequence joins TRBV19 and TRBJ2-4, with D hard to call. Here the CDR3 DNA reads TGTGCCAGTAGTATAGGAAACAGCCAACGAAAAAACATTCAGTACTTC. Protein product: CASSIGNSQRKNIQYF.